This T cell receptor beta chain was captured in a study of blood T cell repertoires in COVID-19. Across the study: Samples came from the United States, Italy and Spain, spanning acute and convalescent COVID-19.

V lost 0 bases and J 4 bases, leaving 15 bases between the germline ends. The CDR3 spans 16 residues. CDR1 and CDR2 from the germline V gene are LNHNV and YYDKDF (reference sequence). Some clones are missing from TCRdb's copy, which holds only in-frame ones; the method was immunoSEQ multiplex PCR. The data show 150,000 to 200,000 clones, 82% seen once. This clone has only a few counts. This TCR was recovered from a woman aged 60-75 years with acute COVID-19. The chain employs TRBV15 and TRBJ1-1, with D perhaps TRBD1 (5 bases). Sequencing input: PBMCs or T cells enriched from blood (not recorded which). DNA for the CDR3: TGTGCCACCAGCAGAGATAGGTTTATCGGGGGCACTGAAGCTTTCTTT. It specifies CATSRDRFIGGTEAFF. The full variable domain, with the rest looked up from reference TRBV15 and TRBJ1-1, is DAMVIQNPRYQVTQFGKPVTLSCSQTLNHNVMYWYQQKSSQAPKLLFHYYDKDFNNEADTPDNFQSRRPNTSFCFLDIRSPGLGDTAMYLCATSRDRFIGGTEAFFGQGTRLTVV.